Listed here is a single TCR beta chain. 60 Vbeta and 13 Jbeta primers were used in PCR. The protocol was immunoSEQ multiplex PCR, while the TCRdb copy is restricted to in-frame clones and leaves out a portion. The table includes some 150,000 clones, roughly 79% detected once. Germline CDR1 is LNHDA and CDR2 is SQIVND (reference sequence). The CDR3 runs to 17 residues. Trimming left V 6 bases short and J 6 bases short, with 24 bases between. This entry comes from a study of cytomegalovirus exposure and HLA in healthy donors. The V gene is TRBV19, the J gene TRBJ1-5; D is perhaps TRBD1 (6 bases). Source material: PBMCs. The clonotype originates from a male donor in good health and CMV-seronegative. The CDR3, as DNA: TGTGCCAGTAGCACCACTAAACTAAACAGGGCCGGTCAGCCCCAGCATTTT. Translated, it gives CASSTTKLNRAGQPQHF.